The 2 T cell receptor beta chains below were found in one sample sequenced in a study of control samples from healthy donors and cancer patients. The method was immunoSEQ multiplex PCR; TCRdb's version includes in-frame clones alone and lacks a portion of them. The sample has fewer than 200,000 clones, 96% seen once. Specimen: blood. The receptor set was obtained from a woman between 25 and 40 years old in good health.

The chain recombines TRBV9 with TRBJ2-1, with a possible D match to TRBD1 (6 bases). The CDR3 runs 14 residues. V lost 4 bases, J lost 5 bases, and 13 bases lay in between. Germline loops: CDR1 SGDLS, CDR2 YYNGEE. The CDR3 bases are TGTGCCAGCAGCCCGAGGACAGTTAACAATGAGCAGTTCTTC. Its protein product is CASSPRTVNNEQFF.

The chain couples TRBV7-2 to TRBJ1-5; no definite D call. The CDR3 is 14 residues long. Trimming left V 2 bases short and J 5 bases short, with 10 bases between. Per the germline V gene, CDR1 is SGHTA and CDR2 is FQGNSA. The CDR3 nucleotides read TGTGCCAGCAGCTTAAGACATGGTTATCAGCCCCAGCATTTT. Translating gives CASSLRHGYQPQHF.